This TCR beta chain originates from a study of blood T cell repertoires in COVID-19. Whole-study context: The analysed material was cDNA or gDNA that came from T cells, B-cell-depleted T cells, or PBMCs.

This table comes from immunoSEQ multiplex PCR, and its TCRdb copy is limited to in-frame clones, with some not included. The table includes 350,000 or so clones, over 70% detected once. Germline CDR1 MNHEY, CDR2 SVGAGI. The CDR3 is 14 amino acids. V lost 2 bases and J lost 10, with 14 bases in between. The origin of this receptor is a man aged 25-45 years with active or convalescent COVID-19. The chain carries TRBV6-5 and TRBJ1-4, with D unresolved. Sample: peripheral blood. The CDR3 here is CASSYSFGEGKLFF. The CDR3 coding sequence is TGTGCCAGCAGTTACAGCTTCGGGGAGGGAAAACTGTTTTTT.